The 31 T cell receptor beta chains reported below all come from one sample, sequenced in a study of neoadjuvant anti-PD-1 for oral cavity cancer. This sample's time point: after neoadjuvant nivolumab, at surgical resection. Method: immunoSEQ multiplex PCR; TCRdb's copy keeps in-frame clones and lacks some. The profile shows about 23,000 clones, less than 35% of them singletons. The material was tumor tissue, obtained after nivolumab (anti-PD-1) treatment. The receptors come from a person between 35 and 79 years old with oral cavity squamous cell carcinoma.

This rearrangement joins TRBV4-1 to TRBJ2-7, with D possibly matching TRBD2 (7 bases). Trimming took off 1 base at V and 0 bases at J, with 16 bases between the two ends. The CDR3 consists of 17 residues. From germline, CDR1 is MGHRA and CDR2 YSYEKL. CDR3 amino acids: CASSQVTGGRSSYEQYF. The DNA for the CDR3 is TGCGCCAGCAGCCAAGTTACGGGGGGCAGGAGCTCCTACGAGCAGTACTTC.

This clone was found a few times. The V call is TRBV6-5, the J call TRBJ1-2; weak D call: TRBD1 (6 bases). The CDR3 extends over 15 amino acids. Germline V lookup: CDR1 MNHEY, CDR2 SVGAGI. Trimming removed 4 bases at V and 3 bases at J, with 15 bases between. The CDR3 is CASSLQGGWHYGYTF. The CDR3 nucleotides read TGTGCCAGCAGTTTACAGGGAGGGTGGCACTATGGCTACACCTTC.

This clone was picked up a small number of times. The rearrangement joins TRBV6-4 to TRBJ1-5; D is unclear. Trimming took off 5 bases at V and 4 bases at J, with 9 bases between the two ends. This CDR3 is 13 amino acids long. From germline, CDR1 is MRHNA and CDR2 SNTAGT. The CDR3 sequence is CASSIVENQPQHF. CDR3 coding DNA: TGTGCCAGCAGTATCGTCGAGAATCAGCCCCAGCATTTT.

The rearrangement links TRBV6-6 to TRBJ2-5; perhaps TRBD1 as D (6 bases). Trimming left V 6 bases short and J 1 base short, with 12 bases between. This CDR3 has 14 amino acids. The germline V gene has CDR1 MNHNY and CDR2 SVGAGI (reference sequence). The chain's CDR3 is CASSQQGSQETQYF. The CDR3, as DNA: TGTGCCAGCAGCCAACAGGGTTCCCAAGAGACCCAGTACTTC.

The chain is built from TRBV25-1 and TRBJ2-7, with a weak D call TRBD2 (6 bases). The V end was cut by 4 bases, the J end by 0 bases, with 13 bases between. CDR1 and CDR2 (germline): MGHDK, SYGVNS. This CDR3 contains 15 residues. CDR3: CASSVRAGPSYEQYF. The CDR3 nucleotides are TGTGCCAGCAGTGTGCGAGCGGGCCCCTCCTACGAGCAGTACTTC.

This clone was picked up many times. The rearrangement links TRBV5-1 to TRBJ1-1, with D perhaps matching TRBD1 (5 bases). V shed 1 base and J shed 3 bases, with 13 bases lying between them. There are 15 residues in the CDR3. The V gene's germline CDR1 is SGHRS and CDR2 YFSETQ. DNA for the CDR3: TGCGCCAGCAGCTTGTGGCTCAGGGACGACACTGAAGCTTTCTTT. Amino acids: CASSLWLRDDTEAFF.

The rearrangement uses TRBV6-5 and TRBJ2-6; no reliable D call. This CDR3 has 13 amino acids. V shed 7 bases and J shed 4 bases, with 8 bases lying between them. The germline CDR1 and CDR2 sequences are MNHEY and SVGAGI. The CDR3 DNA sequence: TGTGCCAGCACCGTATCCGGGGCCAACGTCCTGACTTTC. It translates to CASTVSGANVLTF.

The chain employs TRBV15 and TRBJ1-1; D is unclear. Germline CDR1 reads LNHNV; CDR2 reads YYDKDF (reference sequence). The CDR3 covers 13 residues. With 3 bases removed from V and 1 base from J, the gap between germline ends came to 6 bases. The CDR3 loop is CATSRRGNTEAFF. The CDR3 nucleotides are TGTGCCACCAGCAGGAGAGGGAACACTGAAGCTTTCTTT.

The chain employs TRBV19 and TRBJ1-1; 9 positions match TRBD1. V lost 5 bases, J lost 5 bases, and 6 bases stayed unmatched. The CDR3 is 14 amino acids. Germline V gene lookup returns CDR1 LNHDA and CDR2 SQIVND (reference sequence). The CDR3 bases are TGTGCCAGTAGTCCGGGACAGGGTTGGACTGAAGCTTTCTTT. This translates into CASSPGQGWTEAFF.

In its sample, this clone was seen many times. This chain uses TRBV7-9 with TRBJ1-1; 10 bases are a match to TRBD1. CDR1 and CDR2 from the germline V gene are SEHNR and FQNEAQ (reference sequence). The CDR3 length is 13 residues. The ends lost 5 bases at V and 11 bases at J; junction bases unmatched: 8. This CDR3 reads CASSTGQGSVAFF. The CDR3 nucleotides read TGTGCCAGCAGCACGGGACAGGGGAGTGTGGCTTTCTTT.

The chain links TRBV9 to TRBJ1-5; 8 bases align to TRBD1. CDR1 and CDR2 (germline): SGDLS, YYNGEE. The length of the CDR3 is 14 residues. V dropped 4 bases and J dropped 2; count of bases not matched to a gene: 2. DNA for the CDR3: TGTGCCAGCAGCCCGACAGGGGGCAATCAGCCCCAGCATTTT. Residues: CASSPTGGNQPQHF.

This clone is medium-sized (0.01 to 0.1%) within its sample. This chain connects TRBV7-9 to TRBJ1-1; D gene uncertain. Germline-derived CDR1 and CDR2 are SEHNR and FQNEAQ (reference sequence). The CDR3 runs to 11 residues. The germline V and J ends were trimmed by 8 bases and 6 bases, with 10 bases remaining between them. The CDR3 bases are TGTGCCAGCCTAGGTATAGCTGAAGCTTTCTTT. It codes for CASLGIAEAFF.

The J gene is TRBJ2-7, the V gene TRBV4-2; D not resolved. Germline lookup yields CDR1 LGHNA and CDR2 YNFKEQ. V was clipped by 4 bases and J by 0 bases, with 13 bases between them. The CDR3 is 15 residues long. In DNA, the CDR3 is TGTGCCAGCAGCCTCTCCGACCTGGGCTCCTACGAGCAGTACTTC. It is translated as CASSLSDLGSYEQYF.

The genes are TRBV27 and TRBJ2-7; tentative D call: TRBD2 (5 bases). With 5 bases removed from V and 1 base from J, the gap between germline ends came to 6 bases. The germline V gene encodes CDR1 MNHEY and CDR2 SMNVEV (reference sequence). The CDR3 is made up of 12 amino acids. The CDR3 is CASSSGSYEQYF. The CDR3 region has the DNA TGTGCCAGCAGTAGCGGATCCTACGAGCAGTACTTC.

This chain links TRBV2 with TRBJ2-2, with 8 bases aligning to TRBD1. This CDR3 contains 14 residues. The germline CDR1 and CDR2 sequences are SNHLY and FYNNEI. The V and J ends lost 4 bases and 8 bases, in that order; junction bases with no gene match: 6. The CDR3: CASSATGARGELFF. The CDR3 nucleotides read TGTGCCAGCAGTGCGACAGGGGCCCGGGGGGAGCTGTTTTTT.

The V call is TRBV27, the J call TRBJ2-3; D is possibly TRBD1 or TRBD2 (5 bases each). This CDR3 spans 16 amino acids. Germline V gives CDR1 MNHEY, CDR2 SMNVEV (reference sequence). Trimming left V 5 bases short and J 4 bases short, with 19 bases between. CDR3 residues: CASSLFRESGPDTQYF. The CDR3 DNA sequence: TGTGCCAGCAGTCTCTTCAGGGAGTCGGGGCCAGATACGCAGTATTTT.

The CDR3 loop is CASSAGTSGSYEQYF. The DNA of the CDR3 is TGTGCCAGCAGCGCCGGGACTAGCGGGAGTTACGAGCAGTACTTC. The chain recombines TRBV2 with TRBJ2-7, with 14 positions matching TRBD2. The V segment lost 6 bases and the J segment 4 bases; nucleotides outside the gene matches: 5. The germline gives CDR1 SNHLY, CDR2 FYNNEI. The CDR3 covers 15 residues.

This clone appeared a few times. V usage is TRBV27 and J usage is TRBJ1-1; D is perhaps TRBD1 (5 bases). This CDR3 has 14 amino acids. Per the germline V gene, CDR1 is MNHEY and CDR2 is SMNVEV (reference sequence). The V end was cut by 5 bases, the J end by 5 bases, with 15 bases between. CDR3 in DNA: TGTGCCAGCAGTCTTAGTAGGGGAGGGACTGAAGCTTTCTTT. It codes for CASSLSRGGTEAFF.

The V gene is TRBV11-2, the J gene TRBJ2-1, with D possibly matching TRBD2 (6 bases). CDR3 size: 18 residues. V was pared by 5 bases and J by 6 bases, with 26 bases between. Germline V gene lookup returns CDR1 SGHAT and CDR2 FQNNGV. CDR3 region: CASSTLDPGREWFNEQFF. DNA for the CDR3: TGTGCCAGCAGCACCCTGGACCCTGGCCGGGAGTGGTTCAATGAGCAGTTCTTC.

The chain couples TRBV18 to TRBJ2-5, with TRBD1 as a possible D gene (6 bases). Germline CDR1 and CDR2: KGHSH and LQKENI. V was shortened by 3 bases and J by 6 bases, with 20 bases between the two germline ends. CDR3 length: 16 residues. CDR3 coding DNA: TGTGCCAGCTCACCTCAAGAGGCAGGGGAGAGAAAGACCCAGTACTTC. Its translation is CASSPQEAGERKTQYF. The variable domain in full, with the rest retrieved from reference TRBV18 and TRBJ2-5, is NAGVMQNPRHLVRRRGQEARLRCSPMKGHSHVYWYRQLPEEGLKFMVYLQKENIIDESGMPKERFSAEFPKEGPSILRIQQVVRGDSAAYFCASSPQEAGERKTQYFGPGTRLLVL.

This chain joins TRBV10-3 and TRBJ1-2; D gene unclear. V dropped 0 bases and J dropped 8 bases, with 10 bases sitting between them. The CDR3 runs 13 residues. From germline, CDR1 is ENHRY and CDR2 SYGVKD. The DNA for the CDR3 is TGTGCCATCAGTGAGTCCGGGAGAGGAGGCTACACCTTC. Its translation is CAISESGRGGYTF.

The chain joins TRBV9 to TRBJ2-1, with D maybe TRBD1 (6 bases). Trimming took 0 bases from V and 5 from J, leaving 12 bases between them. There are 15 residues in the CDR3. Germline CDR1 reads SGDLS; CDR2 reads YYNGEE. The CDR3 spells CASSVGQGTHNEQFF. CDR3 nucleotides: TGTGCCAGCAGCGTAGGTCAGGGGACGCACAATGAGCAGTTCTTC.

This chain connects TRBV7-2 to TRBJ2-7; tentative D call: TRBD2 (6 bases). CDR3 size: 14 residues. Trimming removed 5 bases from V and 3 bases from J, with 14 bases in between. The V gene's germline CDR1 is SGHTA and CDR2 FQGNSA. The CDR3 spells CASSPTRGNYEQYF. In DNA form, the CDR3 reads TGTGCCAGCAGCCCCACTCGCGGGAACTACGAGCAGTACTTC.

The gene calls are TRBV9 and TRBJ2-5; D may be TRBD2 (6 bases). Trimming left V 0 bases short and J 5 bases short, with 17 bases between. This CDR3 region has 16 residues. From germline, CDR1 is SGDLS and CDR2 YYNGEE. CDR3: CASSVGGGISTETQYF. CDR3 sequence (DNA): TGTGCCAGCAGCGTAGGTGGGGGGATATCCACGGAGACCCAGTACTTC.

This clone was observed once. The rearrangement links TRBV18 to TRBJ1-1; D gene uncertain. The CDR3 has 14 amino acids. Trimming removed 3 bases at V and 0 bases at J, with 8 bases between. From germline, CDR1 is KGHSH and CDR2 LQKENI. The CDR3 here is CASSPQAMNTEAFF. In DNA form, the CDR3 reads TGTGCCAGCTCACCGCAGGCTATGAACACTGAAGCTTTCTTT.

This clone came up a few times. The chain combines TRBV28 with TRBJ2-7; 11 positions match TRBD2. Trimming removed 5 bases from V and 1 base from J; junction bases left unmatched: 10. The CDR3 has 17 amino acids. In germline, CDR1 is MDHEN, CDR2 SYDVKM. The DNA for the CDR3 is TGTGCCAGCAGTCTACTCCCCGGGACTAGCGGATCCTACGAGCAGTACTTC. Translation: CASSLLPGTSGSYEQYF.

This clone has more than one count but fewer than ten. This rearrangement joins TRBV7-2 to TRBJ1-5; no reliable D call. V was shortened by 2 bases and J by 2 bases, with 10 bases between the two germline ends. Germline V gives CDR1 SGHTA, CDR2 FQGNSA. The CDR3 loop spans 15 amino acids. The CDR3, as DNA: TGTGCCAGCAGCTTATGGGTGCGGGGCAATCAGCCCCAGCATTTT. It yields the protein CASSLWVRGNQPQHF.

This clone turned up a few times. The rearrangement joins TRBV4-1 to TRBJ2-1; D gene uncertain. In germline, CDR1 is MGHRA, CDR2 YSYEKL. This CDR3 comprises 13 residues. Between the trimmed V and J ends, which lost 3 bases and 3 bases, there was a span of 6 bases. This chain's CDR3 is CASSQGYYNEQFF. Here the CDR3 DNA reads TGCGCCAGCAGCCAGGGCTACTACAATGAGCAGTTCTTC.

Only a few counts were recorded for this clone. This chain joins TRBV27 and TRBJ2-3, with D perhaps assigned TRBD1 or TRBD2 (6 bases each). V dropped 5 bases and J dropped 1 base, with 13 bases sitting between them. CDR3 size: 15 residues. CDR1 MNHEY and CDR2 SMNVEV come from the germline V gene (reference sequence). The CDR3 region has the DNA TGTGCCAGCAGTCCGCGGGACACGGGCACAGATACGCAGTATTTT. Its protein product is CASSPRDTGTDTQYF.

In its sample, this clone was seen a few times. This chain connects TRBV19 to TRBJ2-1, with unresolved D. CDR1 is LNHDA and CDR2 is SQIVND in the germline V gene (reference sequence). The length of the CDR3 is 14 residues. The V end lost 7 bases, the J end lost 3 bases, and 13 bases lay between the germline ends. CDR3 bases: TGTGCCAGTACCGCTAGGCCAGGCTACAATGAGCAGTTCTTC. This translates into CASTARPGYNEQFF.

This clone was seen at least ten times. The chain recombines TRBV7-2 with TRBJ1-2; D gene unclear. Germline CDR1 reads SGHTA; CDR2 reads FQGNSA. The CDR3 contains 13 residues. Trimming took 1 base from V and 6 from J, leaving 9 bases between them. Written as DNA, the CDR3 is TGTGCCAGCAGCTTAGGTGTGAGAAATGGCTACACCTTC. This codes for CASSLGVRNGYTF.